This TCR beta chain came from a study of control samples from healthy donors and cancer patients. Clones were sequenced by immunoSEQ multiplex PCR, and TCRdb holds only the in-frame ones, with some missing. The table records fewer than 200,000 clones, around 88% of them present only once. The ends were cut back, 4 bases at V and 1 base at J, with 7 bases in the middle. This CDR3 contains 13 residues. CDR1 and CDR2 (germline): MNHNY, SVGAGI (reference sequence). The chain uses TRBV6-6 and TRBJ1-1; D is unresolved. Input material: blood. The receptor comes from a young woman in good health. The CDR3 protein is CASSSIGNTEAFF. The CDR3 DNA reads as TGTGCCAGCAGTTCTATAGGGAACACTGAAGCTTTCTTT.